Following are 30 T cell receptor beta chains from one sample sequenced in a study of neurological immune-mediated disorders. The time point was: longitudinal time-point 1 (baseline). TCRdb called the 5' RACE reads again in MiXCR, with one record for every CDR3 protein. The sample consists of 70,000 to 75,000 distinct CDR3 sequences, around 15% of them appearing once. Sequencing was done on a sample of PBMCs. The receptors here all came from a female donor with HTLV-1-associated myelopathy (HAM/TSP).

This clonotype appeared many times. The V gene is TRBV7-2, the J gene TRBJ2-1; 11 bases are shared with TRBD2. Per the germline V gene, CDR1 is SGHTA and CDR2 is FQGNSA. CDR3 size: 15 residues. V shed 11 bases, J shed 9 bases, and the junction held 15 bases outside the gene matches. The CDR3 reads CASQRISGGAGEQFF. CDR3 DNA: TGTGCCTCGCAAAGGATTAGCGGGGGGGCGGGTGAGCAGTTCTTC.

At least ten counts were recorded for this clonotype. The rearrangement links TRBV2 to TRBJ2-2; 8 positions match TRBD2. The length of the CDR3 is 14 residues. Germline lookup yields CDR1 SNHLY and CDR2 FYNNEI. J lost 5 bases, V lost 4 bases, and 3 bases had no gene match. The CDR3 DNA reads TGTGCCAGCAGTGGGACTAGCCGGACCGGGGAGCTGTTTTTT. Its translation is CASSGTSRTGELFF. Filled out from reference TRBV2 and TRBJ2-2, the complete variable domain reads EPEVTQTPSHQVTQMGQEVILRCVPISNHLYFYWYRQILGQKVEFLVSFYNNEISEKSEIFDDQFSVERPDGSNFTLKIRSTKLEDSAMYFCASSGTSRTGELFFGEGSRLTVL.

The table lists this clonotype with many counts. V usage is TRBV7-2 and J usage is TRBJ2-7, with TRBD2 matching 9 bases. Germline V lookup: CDR1 SGHTA, CDR2 FQGNSA. The length of the CDR3 is 18 residues. J lost 4 bases, V lost 5 bases, and 18 bases had no gene match. CDR3 coding DNA: TGTGCCAGCAGCCATAAAACTTCGACTAGCGGTGGAGGGTACGAGCAGTACTTC. It codes for CASSHKTSTSGGGYEQYF.

This clonotype was seen many times. V and J are TRBV5-1 and TRBJ1-6; 7 nucleotides agree with TRBD1. The germline V gene encodes CDR1 SGHRS and CDR2 YFSETQ. This CDR3 comprises 16 residues. The junction had 12 bases not matched to a gene; V was cut back by 5 bases and J by 7 bases. The CDR3 nucleotides are TGCGCCAGCAGACACGCTCCGGGACAGCCGAATTCACCCCTCCACTTT. Protein product: CASRHAPGQPNSPLHF. The variable domain in full, completed from reference TRBV5-1 and TRBJ1-6, reads KAGVTQTPRYLIKTRGQQVTLSCSPISGHRSVSWYQQTPGQGLQFLFEYFSETQRNKGNFPGRFSGRQFSNSRSEMNVSTLELGDSALYLCASRHAPGQPNSPLHFGNGTRLTVT.

In this sample, this clonotype turned up many times. The chain links TRBV20-1 to TRBJ2-2, with a tentative D call TRBD2 (6 bases). Germline lookup yields CDR1 DFQATT and CDR2 SNEGSKA (reference sequence). The CDR3 is 16 amino acids. Trimming took off 3 bases at V and 1 base at J, with 15 bases between the two ends. The CDR3 spells CSARGVAAGNTGELFF. The CDR3 nucleotides are TGCAGTGCTAGGGGCGTAGCGGCGGGGAACACCGGGGAGCTGTTTTTT.

The chain is built from TRBV28 and TRBJ2-7; TRBD1 is a possible D gene (6 bases). V was clipped by 5 bases and J by 4 bases, with 24 bases between them. The CDR3 consists of 17 residues. The germline gives CDR1 MDHEN, CDR2 SYDVKM. This CDR3 is CASSPGAQWGPRYEQYF. CDR3 bases: TGTGCCAGCAGTCCCGGGGCCCAGTGGGGGCCAAGATACGAGCAGTACTTC.

Many counts were recorded for this clonotype. A junction end diverges from the germline sequence, so it may reflect a read error. V and J are TRBV5-1 and TRBJ1-5; the match to TRBD1 covers 7 bases. The germline V gene encodes CDR1 SGHRS and CDR2 YFSETQ. The CDR3 is 14 amino acids. As DNA, the CDR3 is TGCGCCAGCAGCATGACAGGGAGCGGTCAGACCCAGCATTTT. This encodes CASSMTGSGQTQHF.

This clonotype was observed many times. The genes are TRBV20-1 and TRBJ2-1; D might be TRBD1 (5 bases). The germline V gene encodes CDR1 DFQATT and CDR2 SNEGSKA (reference sequence). V shed 6 bases and J shed 7 bases, with 19 bases lying between them. There are 14 residues in the CDR3. The CDR3 DNA is TGCAGTGCCCATAGGGGCCAAGTTTGGAATGAGCAGTTCTTC. This encodes CSAHRGQVWNEQFF.

This clonotype was detected ten times or more. The rearrangement links TRBV5-1 to TRBJ1-2; D is ambiguous. Germline CDR1 and CDR2: SGHRS and YFSETQ. V was trimmed by 4 bases and J by 6 bases, leaving 16 bases between them. The CDR3 runs to 14 residues. The CDR3 bases are TGCGCCAGCAGCGTGACTGCTGGTAAAGATGGCTACACCTTC. Protein: CASSVTAGKDGYTF. Full variable domain (remainder filled in from reference TRBV5-1 and TRBJ1-2): KAGVTQTPRYLIKTRGQQVTLSCSPISGHRSVSWYQQTPGQGLQFLFEYFSETQRNKGNFPGRFSGRQFSNSRSEMNVSTLELGDSALYLCASSVTAGKDGYTFGSGTRLTVV.

Only a few counts were recorded for this clonotype. The rearrangement uses TRBV7-6 and TRBJ2-7; D gene uncertain. V shed 2 bases and J shed 0 bases, with 8 bases lying between them. The CDR3 runs to 14 residues. The germline V gene encodes CDR1 SGHVS and CDR2 FNYEAQ. The CDR3 region is CASSLQGISYEQYF. As DNA, the CDR3 is TGTGCCAGCAGCTTACAAGGGATCTCCTACGAGCAGTACTTC.

This clonotype was detected ten times or more. The gene calls are TRBV6-1 and TRBJ2-1, with D maybe TRBD1 (8 bases). Germline assignment: CDR1 MNHNS and CDR2 SASEGT. The CDR3 runs to 16 residues. V was trimmed by 1 base and J by 7 bases, leaving 17 bases between them. The CDR3 here is CASSEVAGGGGNEQFF. The CDR3 nucleotides are TGTGCCAGCAGTGAAGTGGCAGGGGGCGGGGGAAATGAGCAGTTCTTC.

This clonotype was detected many times. The V call is TRBV28, the J call TRBJ1-2; 7 bases are shared with TRBD1. Looked up from germline, CDR1 is MDHEN and CDR2 is SYDVKM. The CDR3 covers 14 residues. With 2 bases clipped from V and 4 bases from J, the junction kept 4 bases outside the gene matches. As DNA, the CDR3 is TGTGCCAGCAGTTTAGGACAGGCATTCTATGGCTACACCTTC. This gives the protein CASSLGQAFYGYTF.

This clonotype appeared many times. CDR3 coding DNA: TGCAGTGCTAGAGTCTGGAATGAGCAGTTCTTC. Translated, it gives CSARVWNEQFF. J is TRBJ2-1 and V is TRBV20-1; D is ambiguous. Germline V CDR1 and CDR2: DFQATT, SNEGSKA (reference sequence). Trimming removed 1 base from V and 7 bases from J, with 5 bases in between. The CDR3 loop spans 11 amino acids.

With regard to this clonotype: One junction end disagrees with the germline gene, perhaps due to a read error. The chain links TRBV29-1 to TRBJ2-7; the match to TRBD1 covers 8 bases. CDR3 length: 13 residues. The germline gives CDR1 SQVTM, CDR2 ANQGSEA. Here the CDR3 DNA reads TGCAGCGTTTCCGGGACAGGCCACTACGCGCAGTACTTC. It specifies CSVSGTGHYAQYF.

This clonotype was seen a few times. The rearrangement uses TRBV11-2 and TRBJ1-2; D ambiguous. Trimming stripped 1 base from V and 2 bases from J, with 5 bases between. Germline V gene data show CDR1 as SGHAT and CDR2 as FQNNGV. The CDR3 sequence is 13 residues long. Here the CDR3 DNA reads TGTGCCAGCAGCTTAGGATGGAACTATGGCTACACCTTC. It codes for CASSLGWNYGYTF.

This clonotype was picked up many times. This chain connects TRBV5-1 to TRBJ1-3, with D hard to call. There are 17 residues in the CDR3. Germline V gene sequence: CDR1 SGHRS, CDR2 YFSETQ. Trimming cost V 1 base and J 0 bases, with 14 bases left between them. The CDR3 sequence: CASSLMGPQNSGNTIYF. The CDR3 nucleotides read TGCGCCAGCAGCTTGATGGGTCCTCAGAACTCTGGAAACACCATATATTTT.

This clonotype was recorded at least ten times. The J gene is TRBJ2-7, the V gene TRBV7-9; D call uncertain. Trimming took 0 bases from V and 6 from J, leaving 15 bases between them. Germline loops: CDR1 SEHNR, CDR2 FQNEAQ (reference sequence). This CDR3 spans 15 amino acids. The DNA of the CDR3 is TGTGCCAGCAGCTTAGCAGGGCCTCGAGTCGGCGAGCAGTACTTC. Protein product: CASSLAGPRVGEQYF.

This clonotype was recorded many times. The rearrangement uses TRBV20-1 and TRBJ2-3; the D is unclear. The V gene lost 0 bases and the J gene lost 6 bases, with 7 bases spanning the gap. The germline CDR1 and CDR2 sequences are DFQATT and SNEGSKA (reference sequence). The CDR3 is 12 amino acids. The CDR3 DNA is TGCAGTGCTAGAGACTTTGCCGATACGCAGTATTTT. It encodes CSARDFADTQYF.

This clonotype was detected ten times or more. The chain links TRBV2 to TRBJ2-3; 9 nucleotides match TRBD2. V was clipped by 11 bases and J by 2 bases; unmatched bases: 11. In germline, CDR1 is SNHLY, CDR2 FYNNEI. There are 15 residues in the CDR3. CDR3 sequence: CASSESGGPTDTQYF. CDR3 coding DNA: TGTGCCTCCTCGGAGAGCGGGGGGCCCACAGATACGCAGTATTTT. The full variable domain, its missing parts supplied by reference TRBV2 and TRBJ2-3, is EPEVTQTPSHQVTQMGQEVILRCVPISNHLYFYWYRQILGQKVEFLVSFYNNEISEKSEIFDDQFSVERPDGSNFTLKIRSTKLEDSAMYFCASSESGGPTDTQYFGPGTRLTVL.

This clonotype was detected ten times or more. V gene TRBV9 combines with J gene TRBJ2-7; D is perhaps TRBD2 (5 bases). Germline V lookup: CDR1 SGDLS, CDR2 YYNGEE. The length of the CDR3 is 15 residues. V was pared by 3 bases and J by 4 bases, with 17 bases between. CDR3 in amino acids: CASSGPVEEWYEQYF. For the CDR3, the DNA is TGTGCCAGCAGCGGCCCGGTGGAGGAGTGGTACGAGCAGTACTTC.

The table lists this clonotype with a few counts. This chain uses TRBV18 with TRBJ2-5; D is unclear. The CDR3 runs 16 residues. The ends were cut back, 6 bases at V and 0 bases at J, with 17 bases in the middle. Germline V gives CDR1 KGHSH, CDR2 LQKENI. CDR3 in amino acids: CASSSNSRTYQETQYF. The CDR3 nucleotides are TGTGCCAGCTCGTCGAACAGCAGGACGTACCAAGAGACCCAGTACTTC.

This clonotype was seen a handful of times. V gene TRBV10-1 combines with J gene TRBJ2-7; D tentatively fits TRBD1 or TRBD2 (6 bases each). Deletions cut 2 bases from V and 6 bases from J, with 17 bases between. The CDR3 sequence is 15 residues long. The germline V gene has CDR1 WNHNN and CDR2 SYGVQD (reference sequence). CDR3 in amino acids: CASSEGFGGVGEQYF. The CDR3 DNA reads as TGCGCCAGCAGTGAGGGGTTCGGGGGCGTAGGCGAGCAGTACTTC.

This clonotype has ten or more counts. DNA of the CDR3: TGTGCCAGCAGCTATAGCGTGGCAGAAGAGACCCAGTACTTC. It codes for CASSYSVAEETQYF. V gene TRBV7-2 combines with J gene TRBJ2-5; possibly TRBD2 for D (5 bases). The CDR3 extends over 14 amino acids. The germline CDR1 and CDR2 sequences are SGHTA and FQGNSA. Trimming removed 4 bases from V and 3 bases from J, with 12 bases in between.

Remarks on this clonotype: Compared with germline, one end of the junction differs, possibly owing to a read error. This chain joins TRBV5-4 and TRBJ1-1; D unresolved. Germline assignment: CDR1 SGHNT and CDR2 YYREEE (reference sequence). The CDR3 sequence is 12 residues long. CDR3 bases: TGTGTCAGCAGCTTCCTACTCACTGAAGCTTTCTTT. Amino acids: CVSSFLLTEAFF.

This clonotype was counted many times. This chain connects TRBV28 to TRBJ1-2; D may be TRBD1 (6 bases). There are 17 residues in the CDR3. With 5 bases removed from V and 2 bases from J, the gap between germline ends came to 21 bases. The V gene's germline CDR1 is MDHEN and CDR2 SYDVKM. The CDR3 DNA reads TGTGCCAGCAGTGGGACTTATGGGACATCCGAGAACTATGGCTACACCTTC. It codes for CASSGTYGTSENYGYTF.

This clonotype was found a few times. The V and J genes are TRBV2 and TRBJ2-3; 9 bases map to TRBD2. Trimming at V came to 7 bases and at J to 3 bases, leaving 5 bases not matched to a gene. Germline loops: CDR1 SNHLY, CDR2 FYNNEI. The CDR3 sequence is 14 residues long. CDR3 in amino acids: CASMASGTTDTQYF. The CDR3 region has the DNA TGTGCCAGCATGGCTAGCGGGACAACAGATACGCAGTATTTT.

This clonotype was seen once. This clone may be a read error of a much larger clone one base away. V gene TRBV6-5 combines with J gene TRBJ2-3, with no clear D. CDR3 length: 12 amino acids. CDR1 is MNHEY and CDR2 is SVGAGI in the germline V gene. Trimming took 8 bases from V and 7 from J, leaving 13 bases between them. This CDR3 reads CASLSPGYTQYF. The CDR3 DNA follows: TGTGCCAGCCTCTCCCCCGGATATACGCAGTATTTT.

Many counts were recorded for this clonotype. The rearrangement links TRBV20-1 to TRBJ1-5, with D hard to call. Trimming pared 0 bases from V and 7 bases from J, leaving 7 bases between. Germline values: CDR1 DFQATT, CDR2 SNEGSKA (reference sequence). The CDR3 is 12 amino acids. The CDR3 sequence is CSARDRSQPQHF. The DNA of the CDR3 is TGCAGTGCTAGAGACCGGTCACAGCCCCAGCATTTT.

In its sample, this clonotype was seen many times. The V gene is TRBV5-1, the J gene TRBJ2-7, with 11 bases lining up with TRBD2. The V and J ends lost 4 bases and 1 base, in that order; junction bases with no gene match: 4. This CDR3 region has 15 residues. CDR1 is SGHRS and CDR2 is YFSETQ in the germline V gene. The CDR3 sequence: CASSPTSGVSYEQYF. DNA for the CDR3: TGCGCCAGCAGCCCGACTAGCGGGGTTTCCTACGAGCAGTACTTC.

This clonotype was counted many times. The V and J genes are TRBV11-2 and TRBJ2-5, with 7 positions matching TRBD1. V lost 5 bases to trimming and J lost 5 bases; unmatched junction nucleotides: 14. The CDR3 covers 16 residues. CDR1 and CDR2 (germline): SGHAT, FQNNGV. CDR3 protein: CASSLLRAGGRETQYF. CDR3 nucleotides: TGTGCCAGCAGCCTGCTCCGGGCAGGGGGTAGGGAGACCCAGTACTTC.